This T cell receptor (beta chain) comes out of a study of blood T cell repertoires in COVID-19. Study-wide background: The United States, Italy and Spain were the sources of the acute and convalescent COVID-19 samples. PBMCs, B-cell-depleted T cells, or T cells provided the cDNA or gDNA that made up the material.

Germline V gives CDR1 SGDLS, CDR2 YYNGEE. V gave up 4 bases and J gave up 2 bases; unmatched junction bases: 2. This CDR3 is 13 amino acids long. In the authors' methods: Reference gene primer amplification in the assay estimated nucleated cell counts. The method was immunoSEQ multiplex PCR; TCRdb's version includes in-frame clones alone and lacks a portion of them. V and J calls and clone size follow that table, whereas D and trimming were derived from the DNA. The table records fewer than 200,000 clones, roughly 80% of them present only once. This TCR was recovered from a woman over 75 with acute or convalescent COVID-19. The sample was peripheral blood. This chain joins TRBV9 and TRBJ1-2, with 7 bases fitting TRBD1. The CDR3 DNA follows: TGTGCCAGCAGCCCGACAGGGAACTATGGCTACACCTTC. It yields the protein CASSPTGNYGYTF. Based on the CDR3 plus reference TRBV9 and TRBJ1-2, the full variable domain is DSGVTQTPKHLITATGQRVTLRCSPRSGDLSVYWYQQSLDQGLQFLIQYYNGEERAKGNILERFSAQQFPDLHSELNLSSLELGDSALYFCASSPTGNYGYTFGSGTRLTVV.